This TCR beta chain was retrieved from a study of shared clonotypes between healthy human individuals. Study-level background: Those who served as donors were a couple of women and three men between the ages of 18 and 49. Three plates each covered CD4 naive and memory; CD8 naive two, CD8 memory one.

The assay was immunoSEQ multiplex PCR, and TCRdb's table has in-frame clones only and misses some. Of about 680,000 clones in the sample, about 80% were seen once. Study conclusions and caveats: Estimated clonotype richness was generally higher in naive than memory subsets. Naive CD4 clonotypes were shared across a handful of donors at roughly 5%.

The CDR3 is made up of 14 amino acids. V was clipped by 3 bases and J by 4 bases, with 12 bases between them. The germline CDR1 and CDR2 sequences are KGHSH and LQKENI. Concerning this clone: The target antigen is unknown.

The sequence derives from a woman aged 25 to 39 in good health. Sample: memory CD4+ T cells sorted from blood. Subset denoted: CD45RA-negative fraction. The rearrangement links TRBV18 to TRBJ1-2; D may be TRBD1 (5 bases). CDR3: CASSPGGLTYGYTF. CDR3 bases: TGTGCCAGCTCACCCGGGGGACTGACCTATGGCTACACCTTC.